One sample yielded the 28 T cell receptor beta chains listed below, sequenced in a study of T cell changes during pregnancy in multiple sclerosis. TCRdb's copy holds only in-frame clones and misses some; the assay was immunoSEQ multiplex PCR. The sample includes 60,000 to 65,000 clones, approximately 92% seen only once; the top ten take 2.3%. The starting material was peripheral blood, obtained in the first trimester of pregnancy. Source of these receptors: a female donor with multiple sclerosis, enrolled in a pregnancy study.

The count of this clone is one. The chain joins TRBV5-1 to TRBJ2-7; TRBD1 matches at 10 bases. There are 14 residues in the CDR3. Germline CDR1 is SGHRS and CDR2 is YFSETQ. V dropped 8 bases and J dropped 4; count of bases not matched to a gene: 9. CDR3 nucleotides: TGCGCCAGTCGCCCGGGACAGGGGCCATACGAGCAGTACTTC. Protein product: CASRPGQGPYEQYF.

The rearrangement uses TRBV10-3 and TRBJ2-7; 9 bases are shared with TRBD2. Germline loops: CDR1 ENHRY, CDR2 SYGVKD. CDR3 length: 14 amino acids. V was pared by 4 bases and J by 2 bases, with 3 bases of the junction left unmatched. The CDR3 reads CAISVPSGAYEQYF. In nucleotides, the CDR3 is TGTGCCATCAGTGTACCTAGCGGGGCCTACGAGCAGTACTTC.

The chain uses TRBV18 and TRBJ2-5; the match to TRBD2 covers 9 bases. V was pared by 2 bases and J by 6 bases, with 10 bases of the junction left unmatched. Germline V gene lookup returns CDR1 KGHSH and CDR2 LQKENI. CDR3 size: 16 residues. CDR3 DNA sequence: TGTGCCAGCTCACCAGATAGCGGGAGCTTTCCAAAGACCCAGTACTTC. As protein: CASSPDSGSFPKTQYF. Filled out from reference TRBV18 and TRBJ2-5, the complete variable domain reads NAGVMQNPRHLVRRRGQEARLRCSPMKGHSHVYWYRQLPEEGLKFMVYLQKENIIDESGMPKERFSAEFPKEGPSILRIQQVVRGDSAAYFCASSPDSGSFPKTQYFGPGTRLLVL.

The V and J genes are TRBV25-1 and TRBJ2-1, with 9 positions matching TRBD1. The CDR3 spans 15 residues. Germline trimming cut 3 bases from V and 8 bases from J; bases unmatched to any gene: 8. CDR1 and CDR2 (germline): MGHDK, SYGVNS. CDR3 region: CASSEGGQGKDEQFF. In DNA, the CDR3 is TGTGCCAGCAGTGAGGGGGGACAGGGTAAGGATGAGCAGTTCTTC. The full variable domain, in which reference TRBV25-1 and TRBJ2-1 provide the parts outside the CDR3, is EADIYQTPRYLVIGTGKKITLECSQTMGHDKMYWYQQDPGMELHLIHYSYGVNSTEKGDLSSESTVSRIRTEHFPLTLESARPSHTSQYLCASSEGGQGKDEQFFGPGTRLTVL.

The chain uses TRBV2 and TRBJ2-3; 8 bases are a match to TRBD2. This CDR3 region has 15 residues. The J segment lost 4 bases and the V segment lost 6 bases, leaving 9 bases of the junction unmatched. Germline V gene data show CDR1 as SNHLY and CDR2 as FYNNEI. The chain's CDR3 is CASSDTSGGADTQYF. In nucleotides, the CDR3 is TGTGCCAGCAGCGACACGTCGGGAGGGGCAGATACGCAGTATTTT.

The V and J genes are TRBV4-3 and TRBJ2-3; 9 bases agree with TRBD2. Germline V gene data show CDR1 as LGHNA and CDR2 as YSLEER. V shed 3 bases and J 6 bases; nucleotides not matched to a gene: 10. This CDR3 has 16 amino acids. CDR3: CASSQSIAGEGDTQYF. The DNA of the CDR3 is TGCGCCAGCAGCCAGTCGATAGCGGGAGAAGGGGATACGCAGTATTTT.

CDR3 in amino acids: CACSFGTGTDTQYF. DNA of the CDR3: TGCGCCTGCTCCTTTGGGACAGGCACAGATACGCAGTATTTT. The chain recombines TRBV5-1 with TRBJ2-3; 7 bases align to TRBD1. This CDR3 is 14 amino acids long. Germline V CDR1 and CDR2: SGHRS, YFSETQ. Unmatched junction bases numbered 9, after V lost 10 bases and J lost 1 base. Filled out from reference TRBV5-1 and TRBJ2-3, the complete variable domain reads KAGVTQTPRYLIKTRGQQVTLSCSPISGHRSVSWYQQTPGQGLQFLFEYFSETQRNKGNFPGRFSGRQFSNSRSEMNVSTLELGDSALYLCACSFGTGTDTQYFGPGTRLTVL.

This chain connects TRBV2 to TRBJ2-3, with 10 bases that match TRBD2. Germline V gene data show CDR1 as SNHLY and CDR2 as FYNNEI. CDR3 length: 16 amino acids. J lost 1 base, V lost 3 bases, and 4 bases had no gene match. The CDR3 nucleotides are TGTGCCAGCAGTGACCTCGGGACTAGCGGCACAGATACGCAGTATTTT. Translated: CASSDLGTSGTDTQYF.

The DNA for the CDR3 is TGTGCTAGTGCCCTAAATAGCAATCAGCCCCAGCATTTT. It codes for CASALNSNQPQHF. The genes are TRBV12-5 and TRBJ1-5, with no clear D. Germline V gives CDR1 LGHNT, CDR2 FRNRAP. This CDR3 has 13 amino acids. Trimming took off 7 bases at V and 0 bases at J, with 7 bases between the two ends.

The genes are TRBV7-3 and TRBJ2-7, with 8 bases identical to TRBD2. The CDR3 has 15 amino acids. After removal of 5 bases from V and 2 bases from J, the junction contained 8 bases not matched to a gene. Germline V lookup: CDR1 SGHTA, CDR2 FQGTGA. The CDR3 protein is CASSEFSGTAYEQYF. The CDR3 DNA is TGTGCCAGCAGCGAATTTAGCGGGACCGCCTACGAGCAGTACTTC.

V usage is TRBV10-1 and J usage is TRBJ2-7; 11 positions agree with TRBD1. Unmatched junction bases numbered 8, after V lost 7 bases and J lost 6 bases. Germline V gives CDR1 WNHNN, CDR2 SYGVQD (reference sequence). The CDR3 runs 14 residues. The CDR3 spells CASIRTGGSAEQYF. The CDR3 DNA reads TGCGCCAGCATTCGGACAGGGGGCTCGGCCGAGCAGTACTTC.

This rearrangement joins TRBV18 to TRBJ1-1; D perhaps matches TRBD1 (5 bases). Trimming pared 2 bases from V and 3 bases from J, leaving 7 bases between. Germline V lookup: CDR1 KGHSH, CDR2 LQKENI. The CDR3 is made up of 13 amino acids. The chain's CDR3 is CASSPKGYTEAFF. CDR3 bases: TGTGCCAGCTCACCAAAGGGGTACACTGAAGCTTTCTTT.

The chain employs TRBV5-1 and TRBJ2-3, with a weak D call TRBD2 (5 bases). Germline CDR1 is SGHRS and CDR2 is YFSETQ. Deletions cut 0 bases from V and 4 bases from J, with 15 bases between. This CDR3 region has 16 residues. The CDR3 nucleotides read TGCGCCAGCAGCTTGGTTGGGCTAGCAGCGGCAGATACGCAGTATTTT. As protein: CASSLVGLAAADTQYF.

The chain combines TRBV14 with TRBJ2-7; 13 positions agree with TRBD2. Germline CDR1 reads SGHDN; CDR2 reads FVKESK. The length of the CDR3 is 15 residues. J gave up 6 bases and V 3 bases, and 5 bases lay outside the gene matches. The CDR3 DNA sequence: TGTGCCAGCAGCCATCGGGGACTAGCGGGAACCGAGCAGTACTTC. This encodes CASSHRGLAGTEQYF. The full variable domain, its missing parts supplied by reference TRBV14 and TRBJ2-7, is EAGVTQFPSHSVIEKGQTVTLRCDPISGHDNLYWYRRVMGKEIKFLLHFVKESKQDESGMPNNRFLAERTGGTYSTLKVQPAELEDSGVYFCASSHRGLAGTEQYFGPGTRLTVT.

In this sample, this clone turned up once. The rearrangement links TRBV7-2 to TRBJ2-1, with 11 nucleotides matching TRBD2. The CDR3 consists of 17 residues. Germline-derived CDR1 and CDR2 are SGHTA and FQGNSA. Trimming took 5 bases from V and 7 from J; bases not matched to a gene: 13. The CDR3 protein is CASSRIAIAGGPNEQFF. CDR3 coding DNA: TGTGCCAGCAGCCGTATAGCGATAGCGGGAGGGCCTAATGAGCAGTTCTTC.

V usage is TRBV25-1 and J usage is TRBJ2-7, with D hard to call. The germline CDR1 and CDR2 sequences are MGHDK and SYGVNS. The CDR3 consists of 12 residues. V was pared by 4 bases and J by 3 bases, with 7 bases between. CDR3: CASSVSGYEQYF. The CDR3 region has the DNA TGTGCCAGCAGTGTCTCCGGCTACGAGCAGTACTTC.

The genes are TRBV12-5 and TRBJ1-1, with D perhaps matching TRBD1 (5 bases). The germline CDR1 and CDR2 sequences are LGHNT and FRNRAP. The CDR3 covers 13 residues. Trimming took off 1 base at V and 4 bases at J, with 7 bases between the two ends. Here the CDR3 reads CASGLGQITEAFF. The CDR3 DNA reads TGTGCTAGTGGTTTGGGACAGATCACTGAAGCTTTCTTT.

The rearrangement links TRBV2 to TRBJ2-2; possibly TRBD2 for D (6 bases). V shed 7 bases and J shed 6 bases, with 15 bases lying between them. In germline, CDR1 is SNHLY, CDR2 FYNNEI. The CDR3 covers 14 residues. The CDR3, as DNA: TGTGCCAGCAAGATTTCGGGGGATGCCGGGGAGCTGTTTTTT. Translation gives CASKISGDAGELFF.

V usage is TRBV2 and J usage is TRBJ2-7, with 9 positions matching TRBD2. Germline V gene lookup returns CDR1 SNHLY and CDR2 FYNNEI. The CDR3 runs to 19 residues. Trimming at V came to 2 bases and at J to 1 base, leaving 15 bases not matched to a gene. CDR3 nucleotides: TGTGCCAGCAGTGAACCGTCTAGCGGGAAAGGTACTAGATCCTACGAGCAGTACTTC. This translates into CASSEPSSGKGTRSYEQYF.

The chain combines TRBV10-3 with TRBJ2-7, with TRBD2 matching 7 bases. This CDR3 comprises 14 residues. The germline V gene has CDR1 ENHRY and CDR2 SYGVKD. Trimming removed 7 bases from V and 0 bases from J; junction bases left unmatched: 6. The CDR3: CAINERGSSYEQYF. CDR3 sequence (DNA): TGTGCCATCAACGAGCGGGGAAGCTCCTACGAGCAGTACTTC.

The chain carries TRBV5-6 and TRBJ2-5, with a possible D match to TRBD1 (5 bases). Germline V CDR1 and CDR2: SGHDT, YYEEEE. This CDR3 is built from 14 residues. V lost 0 bases and J 2 bases, leaving 8 bases between the germline ends. Written as DNA, the CDR3 is TGTGCCAGCAGCTTGGAGGACACTCAAGAGACCCAGTACTTC. Protein sequence: CASSLEDTQETQYF.

Details on this clone: This specimen includes other DNA sequences encoding the same CDR3. This CDR3 reads CAWSVQGNQPQHF. CDR3 in DNA: TGTGCCTGGAGTGTTCAGGGCAATCAGCCCCAGCATTTT. The chain carries TRBV30 and TRBJ1-5; D remains unclear. Germline-derived CDR1 and CDR2 are GTSNPN and SVGIG (reference sequence). This CDR3 is built from 13 residues. V was clipped by 0 bases and J by 2 bases, with 5 bases between them.

V is TRBV7-9 and J is TRBJ2-3, with 7 nucleotides matching TRBD2. Germline CDR1 is SEHNR and CDR2 is FQNEAQ (reference sequence). The junction had 7 bases not matched to a gene; V was cut back by 6 bases and J by 1 base. There are 15 residues in the CDR3. DNA for the CDR3: TGTGCCAGCAGTATCGGCGGGAGTGGCACAGATACGCAGTATTTT. Translation gives CASSIGGSGTDTQYF. Using reference TRBV7-9 and TRBJ2-3 for the parts outside the CDR3, the full variable domain is DTGVSQNPRHKITKRGQNVTFRCDPISEHNRLYWYRQTLGQGPEFLTYFQNEAQLEKSRLLSDRFSAERPKGSFSTLEIQRTEQGDSAMYLCASSIGGSGTDTQYFGPGTRLTVL.

The chain combines TRBV27 with TRBJ2-7, with D possibly being TRBD1 (6 bases). Trimming stripped 8 bases from V and 0 bases from J, with 17 bases between. Germline CDR1 reads MNHEY; CDR2 reads SMNVEV (reference sequence). The CDR3 loop spans 15 amino acids. The CDR3 DNA sequence: TGTGCCAGCCTCCAATATACAGGGTACTCCTACGAGCAGTACTTC. This encodes CASLQYTGYSYEQYF.

V and J are TRBV25-1 and TRBJ2-7; TRBD2 is a possible D gene (6 bases). Germline-derived CDR1 and CDR2 are MGHDK and SYGVNS. V was clipped by 6 bases and J by 4 bases, with 10 bases between them. CDR3 size: 12 residues. The CDR3 spells CASSLDYYEQYF. The CDR3 nucleotides are TGTGCCAGCAGCCTGGACTATTACGAGCAGTACTTC.

J is TRBJ2-7 and V is TRBV28, with 9 bases that match TRBD2. Per germline, CDR1 MDHEN and CDR2 SYDVKM. CDR3 length equals 19 residues. Trimming at V came to 5 bases and at J to 3 bases, leaving 20 bases not matched to a gene. CDR3 sequence (DNA): TGTGCCAGCAGTCGTATTCCGATCCCCGTAGGGACTAGCAGCTACGAGCAGTACTTC. This gives the protein CASSRIPIPVGTSSYEQYF. The complete variable domain, with remaining parts taken from reference TRBV28 and TRBJ2-7, reads DVKVTQSSRYLVKRTGEKVFLECVQDMDHENMFWYRQDPGLGLRLIYFSYDVKMKEKGDIPEGYSVSREKKERFSLILESASTNQTSMYLCASSRIPIPVGTSSYEQYFGPGTRLTVT.

The chain recombines TRBV29-1 with TRBJ2-3; D perhaps matches TRBD2 (5 bases). Trimming pared 4 bases from V and 1 base from J, leaving 21 bases between. Germline V lookup: CDR1 SQVTM, CDR2 ANQGSEA. This CDR3 region has 17 residues. CDR3 DNA: TGCAGCGTTGTCCTGCCCTGGGGTAGCGCACGCACAGATACGCAGTATTTT. Translated: CSVVLPWGSARTDTQYF.

This clone was detected once. The V and J genes are TRBV27 and TRBJ2-2; D unresolved. Germline CDR1 MNHEY, CDR2 SMNVEV (reference sequence). Trimming removed 5 bases at V and 6 bases at J, with 7 bases between. The CDR3 contains 12 residues. The CDR3 DNA sequence: TGTGCCAGCAGTCTTTTATCCGGGGAGCTGTTTTTT. It is translated as CASSLLSGELFF.